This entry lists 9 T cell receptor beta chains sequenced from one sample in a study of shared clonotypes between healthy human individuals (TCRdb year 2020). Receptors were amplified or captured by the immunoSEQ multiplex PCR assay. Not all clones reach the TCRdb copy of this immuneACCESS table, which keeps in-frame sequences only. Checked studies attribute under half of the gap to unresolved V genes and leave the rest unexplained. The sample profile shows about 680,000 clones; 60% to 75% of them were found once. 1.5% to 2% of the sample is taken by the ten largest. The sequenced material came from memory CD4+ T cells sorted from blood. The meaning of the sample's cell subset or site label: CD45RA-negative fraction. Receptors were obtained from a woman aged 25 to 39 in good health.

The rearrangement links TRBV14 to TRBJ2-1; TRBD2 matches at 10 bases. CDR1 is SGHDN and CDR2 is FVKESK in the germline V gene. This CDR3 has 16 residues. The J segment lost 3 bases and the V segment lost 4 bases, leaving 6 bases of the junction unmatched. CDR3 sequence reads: CASSPLAGALYNEQFF. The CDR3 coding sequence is TGTGCCAGCAGCCCTCTAGCGGGGGCCCTCTACAATGAGCAGTTCTTC.

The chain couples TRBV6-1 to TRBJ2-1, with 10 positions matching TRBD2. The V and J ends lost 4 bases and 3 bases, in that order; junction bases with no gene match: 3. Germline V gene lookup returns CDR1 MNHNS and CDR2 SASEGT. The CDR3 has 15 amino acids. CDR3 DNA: TGTGCCAGCAGTGGTACTAGCGGGGTCTACAATGAGCAGTTCTTC. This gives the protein CASSGTSGVYNEQFF.

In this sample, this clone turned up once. The CDR3 DNA reads as TGTGCCAGCAGCTTCATCGGGGCCTCCTACAATGAGCAGTTCTTC. Translating gives CASSFIGASYNEQFF. The genes are TRBV5-6 and TRBJ2-1, with D possibly being TRBD1 or TRBD2 (5 bases each). CDR1 SGHDT and CDR2 YYEEEE come from the germline V gene. V lost 2 bases to trimming and J lost 0 bases, with 9 bases between them. The CDR3 is made up of 15 amino acids.

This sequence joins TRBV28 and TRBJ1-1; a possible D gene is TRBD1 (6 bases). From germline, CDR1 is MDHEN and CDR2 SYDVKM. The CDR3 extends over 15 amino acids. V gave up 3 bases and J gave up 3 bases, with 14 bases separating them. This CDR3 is CASSFPQGRDTEAFF. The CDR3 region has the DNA TGTGCCAGCAGTTTTCCACAGGGAAGGGACACTGAAGCTTTCTTT.

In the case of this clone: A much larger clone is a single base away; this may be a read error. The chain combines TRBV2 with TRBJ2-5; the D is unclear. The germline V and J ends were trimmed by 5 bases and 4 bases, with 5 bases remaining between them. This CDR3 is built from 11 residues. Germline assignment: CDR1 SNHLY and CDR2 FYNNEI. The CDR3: CASSYGETQYF. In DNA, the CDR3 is TGTGCCAGCAGTTACGGAGAGACCCAGTACTTC.

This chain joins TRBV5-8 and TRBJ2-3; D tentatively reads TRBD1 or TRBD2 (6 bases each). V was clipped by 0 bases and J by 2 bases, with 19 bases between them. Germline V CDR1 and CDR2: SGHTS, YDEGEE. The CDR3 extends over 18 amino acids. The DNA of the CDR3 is TGTGCCAGCAGCTTGGCCGGAGGGGGGCCGACGTACACAGATACGCAGTATTTT. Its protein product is CASSLAGGGPTYTDTQYF.

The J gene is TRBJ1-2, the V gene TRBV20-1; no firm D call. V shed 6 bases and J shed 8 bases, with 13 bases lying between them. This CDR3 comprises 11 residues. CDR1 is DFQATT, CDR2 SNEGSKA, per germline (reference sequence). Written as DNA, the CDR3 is TGCAGTGCGTCCTCGGGGTTAGGCTACACCTTC. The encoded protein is CSASSGLGYTF.

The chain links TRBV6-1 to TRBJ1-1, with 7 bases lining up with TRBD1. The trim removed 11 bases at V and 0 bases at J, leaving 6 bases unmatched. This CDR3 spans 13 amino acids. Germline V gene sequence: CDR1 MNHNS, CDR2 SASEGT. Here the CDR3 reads CAGGDSLNTEAFF. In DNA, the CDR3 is TGTGCCGGAGGGGACAGCTTGAACACTGAAGCTTTCTTT.

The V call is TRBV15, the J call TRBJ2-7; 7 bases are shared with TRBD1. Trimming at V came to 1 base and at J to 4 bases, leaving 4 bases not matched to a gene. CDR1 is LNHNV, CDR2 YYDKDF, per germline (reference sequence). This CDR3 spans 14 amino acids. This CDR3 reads CATSRGQGVYEQYF. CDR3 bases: TGTGCCACCAGCAGAGGGCAGGGGGTATACGAGCAGTACTTC.